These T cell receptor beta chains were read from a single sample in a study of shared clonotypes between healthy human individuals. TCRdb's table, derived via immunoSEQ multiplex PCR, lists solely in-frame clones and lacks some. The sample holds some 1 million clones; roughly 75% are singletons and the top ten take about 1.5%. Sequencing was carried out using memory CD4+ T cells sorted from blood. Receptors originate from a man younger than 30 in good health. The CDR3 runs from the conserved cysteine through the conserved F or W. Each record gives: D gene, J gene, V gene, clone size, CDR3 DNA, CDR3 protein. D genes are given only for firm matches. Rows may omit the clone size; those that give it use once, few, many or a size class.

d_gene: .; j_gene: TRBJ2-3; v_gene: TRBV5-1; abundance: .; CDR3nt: TGCGCCAGCAGCTTGCGCAGGGTATATGGAGATACGCAGTATTTT; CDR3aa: CASSLRRVYGDTQYF
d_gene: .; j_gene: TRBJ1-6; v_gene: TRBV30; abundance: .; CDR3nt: TGTGCCTGGAGTGAGGCGGGGGCTAATAATTCACCCCTCCACTTT; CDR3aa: CAWSEAGANNSPLHF
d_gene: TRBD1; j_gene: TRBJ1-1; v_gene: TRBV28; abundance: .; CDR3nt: TGTGCCAGCACCAAACAGGGGAGGGCTGAAGCTTTCTTT; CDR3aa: CASTKQGRAEAFF
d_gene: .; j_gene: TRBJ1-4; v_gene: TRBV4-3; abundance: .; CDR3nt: TGCGCCAGCAGCCAAGGCACAGAGGGTGAAAAACTGTTTTTT; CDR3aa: CASSQGTEGEKLFF
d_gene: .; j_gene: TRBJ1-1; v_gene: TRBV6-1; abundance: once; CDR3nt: TGTGCCAGCAGTGTCCCCCACACAGGGATGAACACTGAAGCTTTCTTT; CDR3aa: CASSVPHTGMNTEAFF
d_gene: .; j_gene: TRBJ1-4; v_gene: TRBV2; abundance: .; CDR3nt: TGTGCCAGCACGCAGGGGTCGGAAAAACTGTTTTTT; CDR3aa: CASTQGSEKLFF
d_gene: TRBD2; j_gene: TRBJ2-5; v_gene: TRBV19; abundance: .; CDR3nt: TGTGCCAGCGGGACTAGCGGGCCCCAAGAGACCCAGTACTTC; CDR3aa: CASGTSGPQETQYF
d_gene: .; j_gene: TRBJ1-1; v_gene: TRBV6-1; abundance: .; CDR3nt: TGTGCCAGCAGGCGGGGACTGAACACTGAAGCTTTCTTT; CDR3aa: CASRRGLNTEAFF
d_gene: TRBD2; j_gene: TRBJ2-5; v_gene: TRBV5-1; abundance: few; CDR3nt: TGCGCCAGCAGCCCTGGTGGTAGCGGGGGAGAGACCCAGTACTTC; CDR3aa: CASSPGGSGGETQYF
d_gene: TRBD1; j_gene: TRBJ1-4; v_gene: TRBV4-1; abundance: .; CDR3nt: TGCGCCAGCAGCCCTGGACAGGGCCCTCCAACTAATGAAAAACTGTTTTTT; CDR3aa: CASSPGQGPPTNEKLFF
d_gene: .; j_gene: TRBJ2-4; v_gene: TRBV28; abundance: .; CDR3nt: TGTGCCAGCAATACAGGGTCCCGTGCCAAAAACATTCAGTACTTC; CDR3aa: CASNTGSRAKNIQYF
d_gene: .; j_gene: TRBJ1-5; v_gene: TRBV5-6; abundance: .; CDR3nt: TGTGCCAGCAGCCGTGTGGGGGGCGCTAGGGATCAGCCCCAGCATTTT; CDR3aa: CASSRVGGARDQPQHF
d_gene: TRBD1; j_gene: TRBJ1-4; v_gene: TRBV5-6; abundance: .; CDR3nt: TGTGCCAGCAGTCAACCTGACAGGGGGCATGAAAAACTGTTTTTT; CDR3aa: CASSQPDRGHEKLFF